These 2 T cell receptor beta chains came from one sample sequenced in a study of control samples from healthy donors and cancer patients. TCRdb's table, derived via immunoSEQ multiplex PCR, lists solely in-frame clones and lacks some. The sample records approximately 130,000 clones, 89% being singletons. Specimen: blood. These receptors all stem from a man aged 45-65 years in good health.

Details on this clone: The sample carries other DNA sequences with the same CDR3. This chain links TRBV9 with TRBJ2-1; D ambiguous. V lost 0 bases, J lost 5 bases, and 6 bases lay in between. The CDR3 sequence is 13 residues long. Germline-derived CDR1 and CDR2 are SGDLS and YYNGEE. The CDR3 DNA follows: TGTGCCAGCAGCGTAGGCCCCGACAATGAGCAGTTCTTC. Its translation is CASSVGPDNEQFF. The full variable domain, rest sourced from reference TRBV9 and TRBJ2-1, is DSGVTQTPKHLITATGQRVTLRCSPRSGDLSVYWYQQSLDQGLQFLIQYYNGEERAKGNILERFSAQQFPDLHSELNLSSLELGDSALYFCASSVGPDNEQFFGPGTRLTVL.

The V gene is TRBV19, the J gene TRBJ2-7, with D possibly being TRBD1 (6 bases). CDR1 is LNHDA and CDR2 is SQIVND in the germline V gene (reference sequence). Trimming left V 3 bases short and J 3 bases short, with 9 bases between. CDR3 size: 13 residues. DNA of the CDR3: TGTGCCAGTAGTATGGGACACCTCTACGAGCAGTACTTC. This gives the protein CASSMGHLYEQYF.